This T cell receptor (beta chain) appears in the sequencing data of a study of T cell changes during pregnancy in multiple sclerosis. The repertoire was sequenced with immunoSEQ multiplex PCR; TCRdb's copy has only in-frame clones and lacks some. The table has about 55,000 clones, over 80% seen once. Germline V gene data show CDR1 as MDHEN and CDR2 as SYDVKM. V was shortened by 2 bases and J by 1 base, with 11 bases between the two germline ends. This CDR3 is built from 15 residues. The V gene is TRBV28, the J gene TRBJ2-5; a possible D gene is TRBD1 (6 bases). Here the sequenced sample was CD4+ T cells from peripheral blood mononuclear cells, taken in the first trimester of pregnancy. The receptor was derived from a female donor with multiple sclerosis, enrolled in a pregnancy study. The DNA for the CDR3 is TGTGCCAGCAGTTTAGGGGGACAAATCCAAGAGACCCAGTACTTC. Protein: CASSLGGQIQETQYF.